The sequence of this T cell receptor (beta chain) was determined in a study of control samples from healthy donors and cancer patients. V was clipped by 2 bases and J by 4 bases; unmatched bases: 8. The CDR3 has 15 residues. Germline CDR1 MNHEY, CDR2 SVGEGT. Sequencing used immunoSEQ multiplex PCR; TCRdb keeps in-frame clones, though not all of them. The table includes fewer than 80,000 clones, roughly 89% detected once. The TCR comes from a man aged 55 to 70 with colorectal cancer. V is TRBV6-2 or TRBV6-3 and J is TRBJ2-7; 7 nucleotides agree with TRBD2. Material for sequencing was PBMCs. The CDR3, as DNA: TGTGCCAGCAGTTACCCGCGGGGGAGACTATACGAGCAGTACTTC. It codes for CASSYPRGRLYEQYF.